This T cell receptor beta chain was retrieved from a study of blood T cell repertoires in COVID-19. Across the study: The samples span acute and convalescent COVID-19 from the United States, Italy and Spain. In each case, the material was cDNA or gDNA derived from T cells, B-cell-depleted T cells, or PBMCs.

In the authors' workflow: Amplified reference gene primers provided the basis for estimating nucleated cell counts. Data came from immunoSEQ multiplex PCR; TCRdb stores just in-frame clones and leaves some out. The V and J calls and the clone size are those of that table, but D and trimming were determined from the DNA. Among about 420,000 clones listed, roughly 89% were seen once. Patients of the Seattle cohort, enrolled during active infection, were followed longitudinally. V was shortened by 0 bases and J by 4 bases, with 20 bases between the two germline ends. The CDR3 has 18 residues. The chain carries TRBV5-3 and TRBJ2-1, with TRBD1 as a possible D gene (5 bases). TRBV5-3 is annotated as an ORF whose role is uncertain. The sequencing input was peripheral blood. This sequence originates from a man aged 18 to 35 with COVID-19, enrolled during active disease. CDR3 in amino acids: CARSLETAPRLTYNEQFF. DNA of the CDR3: TGTGCCAGAAGCTTGGAGACAGCCCCGAGACTTACGTACAATGAGCAGTTCTTC.